This T cell receptor (beta chain) was identified in a study of blood T cell repertoires in COVID-19. Study-wide background: The analysed material was cDNA or gDNA that came from T cells, B-cell-depleted T cells, or PBMCs.

This table comes from immunoSEQ multiplex PCR, and its TCRdb copy is limited to in-frame clones, with some not included. Of about 170,000 clones in the sample, about four fifths were seen once. Germline CDR1 and CDR2: SGHTA and FQGNSA. The CDR3 is 12 residues long. V gave up 5 bases and J gave up 8 bases, with 9 bases separating them. This rearrangement joins TRBV7-2 to TRBJ1-4; D unclear. The sequencing input was peripheral blood. The source is a man aged 40-50 years who had recovered from COVID-19. The chain's CDR3 is CASSVGGEKLFF. CDR3 bases: TGTGCCAGCAGCGTTGGAGGGGAAAAACTGTTTTTT.